These T cell receptor beta chains were read from a single sample in a study of blood T cell repertoires in COVID-19. Here immunoSEQ multiplex PCR was the method, and the copy in TCRdb shows in-frame clones only, minus some. The sample has over 50,000 clones, around 78% seen once. Sequencing was performed on peripheral blood. Receptor source: a human donor with active or convalescent COVID-19. The donor label of this sample is uncertain. Both conserved end residues are part of each CDR3.

V gene: TRBV6-2/TRBV6-3; J gene: TRBJ1-1; CDR3 protein: CASSPRWGDEAFF
V gene: TRBV25-1; J gene: TRBJ1-5; CDR3 protein: CASSGEKGNQPQHF
V gene: TRBV24-1; J gene: TRBJ1-1; CDR3 protein: CATSGKRRGATEAFF
V gene: TRBV19; J gene: TRBJ1-5; CDR3 protein: CASSYTGGSNQPQHF
V gene: TRBV10-3; J gene: TRBJ2-1; CDR3 protein: CAINSGRGSYNEQFF
V gene: TRBV23-1; J gene: TRBJ2-2; CDR3 protein: CASSQVWQGLITGELFF
V gene: TRBV7-3; J gene: TRBJ2-2; CDR3 protein: CASSQPRDRNTGELFF
V gene: TRBV4-2; J gene: TRBJ1-4; CDR3 protein: CASSQQGGTTNEKLFF
V gene: TRBV4-1; J gene: TRBJ2-2; CDR3 protein: CASSLGTSGFTGELFF
V gene: TRBV6-5; J gene: TRBJ2-1; CDR3 protein: CASRGSREQFF
V gene: TRBV11-2; J gene: TRBJ2-1; CDR3 protein: CASSSSGNHNEQFF